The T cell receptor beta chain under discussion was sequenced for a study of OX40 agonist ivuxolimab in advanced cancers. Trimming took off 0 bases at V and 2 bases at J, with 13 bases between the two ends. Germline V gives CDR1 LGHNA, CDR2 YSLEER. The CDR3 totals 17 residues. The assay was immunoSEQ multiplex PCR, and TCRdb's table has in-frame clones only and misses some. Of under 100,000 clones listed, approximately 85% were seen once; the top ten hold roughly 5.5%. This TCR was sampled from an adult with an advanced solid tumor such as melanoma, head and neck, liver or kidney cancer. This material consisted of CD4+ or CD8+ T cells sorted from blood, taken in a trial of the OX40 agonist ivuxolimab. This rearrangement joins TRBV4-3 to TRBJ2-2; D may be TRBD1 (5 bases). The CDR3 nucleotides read TGCGCCAGCAGCCAAGATACGTGGCAGGGTAACACCGGGGAGCTGTTTTTT. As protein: CASSQDTWQGNTGELFF.